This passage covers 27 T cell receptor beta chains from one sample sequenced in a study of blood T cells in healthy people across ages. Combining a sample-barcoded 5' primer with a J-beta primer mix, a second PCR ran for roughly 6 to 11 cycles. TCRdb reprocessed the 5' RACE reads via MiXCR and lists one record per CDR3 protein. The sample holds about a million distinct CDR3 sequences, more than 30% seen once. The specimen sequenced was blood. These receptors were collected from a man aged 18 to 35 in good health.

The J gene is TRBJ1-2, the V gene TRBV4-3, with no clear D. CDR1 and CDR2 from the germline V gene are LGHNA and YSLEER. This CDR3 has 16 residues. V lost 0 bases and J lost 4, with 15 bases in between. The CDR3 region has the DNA TGCGCCAGCAGCCAAGAAGAGGATAGGCTCGGCTATGGCTACACCTTC. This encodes CASSQEEDRLGYGYTF.

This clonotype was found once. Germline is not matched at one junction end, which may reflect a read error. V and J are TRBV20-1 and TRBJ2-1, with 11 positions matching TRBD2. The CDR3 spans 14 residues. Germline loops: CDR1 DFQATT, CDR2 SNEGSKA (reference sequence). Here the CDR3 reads CSADYSGGDNERFF. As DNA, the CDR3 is TGCAGTGCTGATTATAGCGGGGGGGACAATGAGCGGTTCTTC.

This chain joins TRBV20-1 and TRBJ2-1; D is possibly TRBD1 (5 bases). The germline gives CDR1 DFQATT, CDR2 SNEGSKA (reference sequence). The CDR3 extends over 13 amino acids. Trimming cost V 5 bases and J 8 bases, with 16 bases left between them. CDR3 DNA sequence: TGCAGTGCTTGGATGGGGCAGGGCCATGAGCAGTTCTTC. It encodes CSAWMGQGHEQFF.

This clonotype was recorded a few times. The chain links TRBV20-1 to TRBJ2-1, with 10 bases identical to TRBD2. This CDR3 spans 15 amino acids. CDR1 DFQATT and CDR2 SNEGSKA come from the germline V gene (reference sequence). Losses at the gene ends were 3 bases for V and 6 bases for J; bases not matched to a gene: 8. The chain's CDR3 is CSASQTSGALNEQFF. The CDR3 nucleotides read TGCAGTGCTAGCCAAACTAGCGGGGCTCTCAATGAGCAGTTCTTC.

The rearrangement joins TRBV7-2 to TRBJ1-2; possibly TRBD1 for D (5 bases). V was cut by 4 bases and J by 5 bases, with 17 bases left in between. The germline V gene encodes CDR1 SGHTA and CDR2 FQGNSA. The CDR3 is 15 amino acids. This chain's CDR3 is CASSSRGGSGYGYTF. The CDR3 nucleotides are TGTGCCAGCAGCTCCCGGGGGGGGAGTGGGTATGGCTACACCTTC.

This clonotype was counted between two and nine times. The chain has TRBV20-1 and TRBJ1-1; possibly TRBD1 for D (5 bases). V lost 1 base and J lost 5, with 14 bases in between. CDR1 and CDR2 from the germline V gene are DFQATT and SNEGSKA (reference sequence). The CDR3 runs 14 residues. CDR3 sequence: CSARGGTGETEAFF. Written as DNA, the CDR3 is TGCAGTGCTAGAGGGGGTACGGGGGAAACTGAAGCTTTCTTT.

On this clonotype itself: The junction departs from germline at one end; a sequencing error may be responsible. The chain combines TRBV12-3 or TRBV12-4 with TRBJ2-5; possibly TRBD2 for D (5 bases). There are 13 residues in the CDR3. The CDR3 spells CARSPDGGETQYF. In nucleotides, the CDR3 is TGTGCCCGCAGTCCGGACGGAGGAGAGACCCAGTACTTC.

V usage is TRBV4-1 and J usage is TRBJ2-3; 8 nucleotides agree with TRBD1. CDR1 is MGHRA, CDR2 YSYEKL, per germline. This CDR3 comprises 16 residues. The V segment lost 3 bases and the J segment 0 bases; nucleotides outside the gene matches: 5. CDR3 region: CASSQGDRGSTDTQYF. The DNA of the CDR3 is TGCGCCAGCAGCCAGGGAGACAGGGGCAGCACAGATACGCAGTATTTT.

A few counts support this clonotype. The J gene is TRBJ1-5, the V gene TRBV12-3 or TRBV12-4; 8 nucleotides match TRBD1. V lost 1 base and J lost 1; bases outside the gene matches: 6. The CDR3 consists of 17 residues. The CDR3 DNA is TGTGCCAGCAGTTTAGGGACAGGGTTTAGGAGCAATCAGCCCCAGCATTTT. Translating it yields CASSLGTGFRSNQPQHF.

The CDR3 coding sequence is TGTGCCAGCAGCAGGGGAAGGGGACAGGGGAACTATGGCTACACCTTC. Translation: CASSRGRGQGNYGYTF. This chain uses TRBV21-1 with TRBJ1-2; the table calls TRBD1, which could not be checked here. TRBV21-1 is flagged as a pseudogene. The CDR3 is made up of 16 amino acids.

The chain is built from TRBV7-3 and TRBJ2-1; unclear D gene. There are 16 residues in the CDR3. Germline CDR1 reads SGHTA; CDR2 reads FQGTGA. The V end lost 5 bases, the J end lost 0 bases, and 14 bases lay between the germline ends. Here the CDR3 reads CASSPTSPSSYNEQFF. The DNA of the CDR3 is TGTGCCAGCAGCCCAACGTCCCCGAGCTCCTACAATGAGCAGTTCTTC.

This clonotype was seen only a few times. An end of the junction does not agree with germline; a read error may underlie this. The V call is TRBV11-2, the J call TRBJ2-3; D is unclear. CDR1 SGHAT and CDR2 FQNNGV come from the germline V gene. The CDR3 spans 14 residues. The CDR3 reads CANSYLTSTDTQYF. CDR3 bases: TGTGCCAACAGCTACCTGACTAGCACAGATACGCAGTATTTT.

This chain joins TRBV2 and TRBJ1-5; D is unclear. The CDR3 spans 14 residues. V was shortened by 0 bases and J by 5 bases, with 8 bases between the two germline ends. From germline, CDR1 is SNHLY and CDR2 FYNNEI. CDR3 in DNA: TGTGCCAGCAGTGAAGCCACCGGCGATCAGCCCCAGCATTTT. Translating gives CASSEATGDQPQHF.

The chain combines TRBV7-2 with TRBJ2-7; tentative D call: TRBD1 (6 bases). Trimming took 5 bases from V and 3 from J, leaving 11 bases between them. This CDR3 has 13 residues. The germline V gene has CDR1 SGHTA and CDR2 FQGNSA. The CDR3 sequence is CASSPKTGYEQYF. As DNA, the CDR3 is TGTGCCAGCAGCCCAAAGACAGGCTACGAGCAGTACTTC.

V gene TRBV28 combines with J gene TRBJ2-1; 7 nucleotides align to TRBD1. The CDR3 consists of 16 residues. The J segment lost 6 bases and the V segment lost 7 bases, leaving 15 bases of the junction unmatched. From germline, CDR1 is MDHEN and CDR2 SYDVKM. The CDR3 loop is CASTPRGDSPFNEQFF. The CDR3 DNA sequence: TGTGCCAGCACTCCCCGTGGGGACAGTCCCTTCAATGAGCAGTTCTTC.

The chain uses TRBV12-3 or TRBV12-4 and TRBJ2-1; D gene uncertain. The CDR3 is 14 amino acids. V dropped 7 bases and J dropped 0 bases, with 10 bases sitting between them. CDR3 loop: CASMDGSSYNEQFF. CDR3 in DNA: TGTGCCAGCATGGACGGAAGCTCCTACAATGAGCAGTTCTTC.

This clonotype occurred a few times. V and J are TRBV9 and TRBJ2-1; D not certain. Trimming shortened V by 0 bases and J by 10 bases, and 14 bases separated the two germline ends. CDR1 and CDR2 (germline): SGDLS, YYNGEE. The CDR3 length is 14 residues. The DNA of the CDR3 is TGTGCCAGCAGCGTAGTACAGCTCACACACGAGCAGTTCTTC. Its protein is CASSVVQLTHEQFF.

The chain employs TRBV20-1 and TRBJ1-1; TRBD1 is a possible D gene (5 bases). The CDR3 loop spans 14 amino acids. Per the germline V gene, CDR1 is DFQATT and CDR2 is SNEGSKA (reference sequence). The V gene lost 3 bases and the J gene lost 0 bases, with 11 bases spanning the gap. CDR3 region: CSASGDSLNTEAFF. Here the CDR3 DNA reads TGCAGTGCTAGTGGAGACAGCCTGAACACTGAAGCTTTCTTT.

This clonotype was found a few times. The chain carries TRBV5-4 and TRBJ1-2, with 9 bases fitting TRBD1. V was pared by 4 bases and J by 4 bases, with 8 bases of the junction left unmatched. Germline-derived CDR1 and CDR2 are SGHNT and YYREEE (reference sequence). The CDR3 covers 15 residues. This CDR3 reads CASSPGQGLSYGYTF. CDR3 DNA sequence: TGTGCCAGCAGCCCCGGACAGGGGTTGTCCTATGGCTACACCTTC.

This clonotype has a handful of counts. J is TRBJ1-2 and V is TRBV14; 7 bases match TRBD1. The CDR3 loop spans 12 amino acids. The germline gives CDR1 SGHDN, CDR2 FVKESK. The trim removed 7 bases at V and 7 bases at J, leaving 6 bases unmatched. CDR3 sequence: CASNAAGGGYTF. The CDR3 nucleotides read TGTGCCAGCAATGCAGCAGGGGGTGGCTACACCTTC. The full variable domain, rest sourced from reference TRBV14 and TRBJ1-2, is EAGVTQFPSHSVIEKGQTVTLRCDPISGHDNLYWYRRVMGKEIKFLLHFVKESKQDESGMPNNRFLAERTGGTYSTLKVQPAELEDSGVYFCASNAAGGGYTFGSGTRLTVV.

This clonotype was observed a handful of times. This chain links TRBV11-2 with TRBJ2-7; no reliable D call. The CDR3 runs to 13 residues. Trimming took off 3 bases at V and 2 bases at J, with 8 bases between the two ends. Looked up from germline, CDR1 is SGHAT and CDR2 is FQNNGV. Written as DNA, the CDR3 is TGTGCCAGCAGCTTGTTTGACCCCTACGAGCAGTACTTC. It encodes CASSLFDPYEQYF.

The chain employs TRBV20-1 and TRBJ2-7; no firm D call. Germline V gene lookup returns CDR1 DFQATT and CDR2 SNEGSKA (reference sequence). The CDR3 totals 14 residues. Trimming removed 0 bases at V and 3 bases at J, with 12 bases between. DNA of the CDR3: TGCAGTGCTAGAGAGGCCGGTAGAGTCTACGAGCAGTACTTC. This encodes CSAREAGRVYEQYF.

CDR3 residues: CASSLWGQGDYGYTF. The CDR3 DNA reads TGTGCCAGCAGTTTATGGGGACAGGGTGACTATGGCTACACCTTC. V is TRBV12-3 or TRBV12-4 and J is TRBJ1-2, with 9 bases lining up with TRBD1. This CDR3 region has 15 residues. Losses at the gene ends were 2 bases for V and 3 bases for J; bases not matched to a gene: 4.

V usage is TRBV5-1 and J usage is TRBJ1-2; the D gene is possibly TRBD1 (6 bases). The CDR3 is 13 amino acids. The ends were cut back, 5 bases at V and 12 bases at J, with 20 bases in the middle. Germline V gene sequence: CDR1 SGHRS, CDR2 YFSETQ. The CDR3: CASSEDLRGQHTF. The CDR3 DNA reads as TGCGCCAGCAGTGAGGATTTAAGAGGACAGCACACCTTC.

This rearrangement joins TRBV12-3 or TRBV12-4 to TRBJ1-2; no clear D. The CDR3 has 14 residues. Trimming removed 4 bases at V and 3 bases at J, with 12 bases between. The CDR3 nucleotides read TGTGCCAGCAGTTCCTTACTAATCCACTATGGCTACACCTTC. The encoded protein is CASSSLLIHYGYTF.

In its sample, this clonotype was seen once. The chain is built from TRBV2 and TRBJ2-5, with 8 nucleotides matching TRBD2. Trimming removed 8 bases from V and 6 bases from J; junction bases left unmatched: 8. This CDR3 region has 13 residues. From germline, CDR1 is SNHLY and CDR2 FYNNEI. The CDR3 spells CASPTTSGQTQYF. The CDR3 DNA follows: TGTGCCAGCCCTACAACTAGCGGACAGACCCAGTACTTC. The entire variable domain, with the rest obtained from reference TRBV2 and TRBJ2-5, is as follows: EPEVTQTPSHQVTQMGQEVILRCVPISNHLYFYWYRQILGQKVEFLVSFYNNEISEKSEIFDDQFSVERPDGSNFTLKIRSTKLEDSAMYFCASPTTSGQTQYFGPGTRLLVL.

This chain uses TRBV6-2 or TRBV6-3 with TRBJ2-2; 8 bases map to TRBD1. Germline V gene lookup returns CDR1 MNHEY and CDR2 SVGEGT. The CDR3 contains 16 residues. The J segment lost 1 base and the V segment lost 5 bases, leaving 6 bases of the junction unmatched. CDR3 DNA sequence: TGTGCCAGCAGTCCCGGACAGGGCCAGAACACCGGGGAGCTGTTTTTT. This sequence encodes CASSPGQGQNTGELFF.